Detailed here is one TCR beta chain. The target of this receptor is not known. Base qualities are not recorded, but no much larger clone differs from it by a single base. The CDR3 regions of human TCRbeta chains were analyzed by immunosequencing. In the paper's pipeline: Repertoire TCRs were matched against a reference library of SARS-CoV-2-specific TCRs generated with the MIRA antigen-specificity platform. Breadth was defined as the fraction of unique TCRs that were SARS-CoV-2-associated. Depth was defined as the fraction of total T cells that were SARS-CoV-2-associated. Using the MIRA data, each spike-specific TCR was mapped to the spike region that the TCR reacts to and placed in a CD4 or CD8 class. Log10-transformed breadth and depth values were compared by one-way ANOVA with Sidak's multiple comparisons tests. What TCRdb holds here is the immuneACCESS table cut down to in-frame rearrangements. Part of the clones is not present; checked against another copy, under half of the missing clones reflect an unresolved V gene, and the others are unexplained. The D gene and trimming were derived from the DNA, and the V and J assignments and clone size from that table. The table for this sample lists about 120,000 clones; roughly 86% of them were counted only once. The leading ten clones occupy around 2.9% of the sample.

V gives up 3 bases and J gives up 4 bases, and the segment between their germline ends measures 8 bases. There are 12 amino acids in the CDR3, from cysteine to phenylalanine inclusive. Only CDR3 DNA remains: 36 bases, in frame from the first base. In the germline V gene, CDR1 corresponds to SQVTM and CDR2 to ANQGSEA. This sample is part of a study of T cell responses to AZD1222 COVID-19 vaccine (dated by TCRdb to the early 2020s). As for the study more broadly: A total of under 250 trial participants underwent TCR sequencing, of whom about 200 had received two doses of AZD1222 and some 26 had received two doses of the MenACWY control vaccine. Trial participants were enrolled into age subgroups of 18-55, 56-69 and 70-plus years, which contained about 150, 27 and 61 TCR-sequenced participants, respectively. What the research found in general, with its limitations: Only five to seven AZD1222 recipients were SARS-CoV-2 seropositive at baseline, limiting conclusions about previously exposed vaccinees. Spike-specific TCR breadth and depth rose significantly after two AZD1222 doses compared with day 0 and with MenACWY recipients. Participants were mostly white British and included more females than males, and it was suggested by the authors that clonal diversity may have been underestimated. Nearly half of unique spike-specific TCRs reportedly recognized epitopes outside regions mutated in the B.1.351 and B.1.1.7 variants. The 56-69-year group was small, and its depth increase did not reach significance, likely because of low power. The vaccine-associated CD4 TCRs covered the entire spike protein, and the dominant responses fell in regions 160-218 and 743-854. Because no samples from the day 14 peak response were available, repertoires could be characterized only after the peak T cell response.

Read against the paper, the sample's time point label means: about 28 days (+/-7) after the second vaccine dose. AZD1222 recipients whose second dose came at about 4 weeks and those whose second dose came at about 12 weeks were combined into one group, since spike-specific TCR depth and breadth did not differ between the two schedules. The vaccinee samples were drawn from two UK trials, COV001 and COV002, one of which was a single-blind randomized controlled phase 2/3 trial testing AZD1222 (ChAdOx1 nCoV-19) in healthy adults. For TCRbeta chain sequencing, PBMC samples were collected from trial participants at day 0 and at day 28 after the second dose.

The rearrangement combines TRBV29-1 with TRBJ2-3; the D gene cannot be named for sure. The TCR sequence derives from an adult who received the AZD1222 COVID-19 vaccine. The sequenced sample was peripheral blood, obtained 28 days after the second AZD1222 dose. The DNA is TGCAGCGTTGAGTTTGAGGCAGATACGCAGTATTTT. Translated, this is CSVEFEADTQYF.